A selection of T cell receptor beta chains follows, all from one sample in a study of cytomegalovirus exposure and HLA in healthy donors. Produced via immunoSEQ multiplex PCR; TCRdb's table is partial and in-frame only. Here the sample spans 100,000 or so clones, over 80% being singletons. The sequenced sample consisted of PBMCs. The source is a young man in good health and CMV-seropositive. The CDR3 runs from the conserved cysteine through the conserved F or W. Fields, in order: J gene, D gene, clone size, V gene, CDR3 protein, CDR3 DNA. The D gene is left open where the match is weak. Clone size is not always given. Where it is, it says once, few, many or a class for expanded clones.

j_gene: TRBJ2-3; d_gene: .; abundance: .; v_gene: TRBV30; CDR3aa: CAWTPGGRDTQYF; CDR3nt: TGTGCCTGGACCCCGGGGGGCCGGGATACGCAGTATTTT
j_gene: TRBJ2-2; d_gene: TRBD1; abundance: .; v_gene: TRBV5-1; CDR3aa: CASSPGTGSAGELFF; CDR3nt: TGCGCCAGCAGCCCCGGGACAGGGTCAGCCGGGGAGCTGTTTTTT
j_gene: TRBJ1-6; d_gene: .; abundance: .; v_gene: TRBV4-1; CDR3aa: CASSPSSVTAYNSPLHF; CDR3nt: TGCGCCAGCAGCCCCTCTAGTGTGACGGCCTATAATTCACCCCTCCACTTT
j_gene: TRBJ2-5; d_gene: .; abundance: .; v_gene: TRBV15; CDR3aa: CATGGGPGETQYF; CDR3nt: TGTGCCACCGGGGGGGGGCCGGGAGAGACCCAGTACTTC
j_gene: TRBJ2-1; d_gene: .; abundance: .; v_gene: TRBV6-1; CDR3aa: CASSATVYNEQFF; CDR3nt: TGTGCCAGCAGTGCTACGGTCTACAATGAGCAGTTCTTC
j_gene: TRBJ2-1; d_gene: .; abundance: many; v_gene: TRBV18; CDR3aa: CASSPLGAPYNEQFF; CDR3nt: TGTGCCAGCTCACCACTGGGGGCGCCGTACAATGAGCAGTTCTTC
j_gene: TRBJ2-1; d_gene: TRBD1; abundance: .; v_gene: TRBV9; CDR3aa: CASSVGGTVPDEQFF; CDR3nt: TGTGCCAGCAGCGTAGGGGGGACAGTACCCGATGAGCAGTTCTTC
j_gene: TRBJ2-7; d_gene: TRBD1; abundance: .; v_gene: TRBV2; CDR3aa: CASSERQGAWEQYF; CDR3nt: TGTGCCAGCAGTGAACGACAGGGGGCTTGGGAGCAGTACTTC
j_gene: TRBJ1-2; d_gene: .; abundance: .; v_gene: TRBV6-5; CDR3aa: CASYRSLNYGYTF; CDR3nt: TGTGCGAGCTACAGAAGCCTTAACTATGGCTACACCTTC
j_gene: TRBJ2-3; d_gene: TRBD2; abundance: .; v_gene: TRBV2; CDR3aa: CASSETSGGGGGTDTQYF; CDR3nt: TGTGCCAGCAGTGAGACCAGCGGGGGAGGCGGTGGCACAGATACGCAGTATTTT
j_gene: TRBJ1-6; d_gene: .; abundance: .; v_gene: TRBV27; CDR3aa: CASSFQASTYNSPLHF; CDR3nt: TGTGCCAGCAGTTTTCAGGCAAGCACCTATAATTCACCCCTCCACTTT
j_gene: TRBJ2-1; d_gene: TRBD1; abundance: .; v_gene: TRBV5-1; CDR3aa: CASSLDGTVPSGQFF; CDR3nt: TGCGCCAGCAGCTTGGATGGGACAGTTCCCTCTGGGCAGTTCTTC
j_gene: TRBJ1-2; d_gene: .; abundance: .; v_gene: TRBV2; CDR3aa: CASSPDRNYGYTF; CDR3nt: TGTGCCAGCAGTCCCGACAGGAACTATGGCTACACCTTC
j_gene: TRBJ2-1; d_gene: TRBD2; abundance: once; v_gene: TRBV6-4; CDR3aa: CATRASGGAYNEQFF; CDR3nt: TGTGCCACACGGGCCAGCGGGGGGGCCTACAATGAGCAGTTCTTC
j_gene: TRBJ1-1; d_gene: .; abundance: few; v_gene: TRBV7-2; CDR3aa: CASSFLKNTEAFF; CDR3nt: TGTGCCAGCAGCTTTCTTAAGAACACTGAAGCTTTCTTT
j_gene: TRBJ2-1; d_gene: .; abundance: .; v_gene: TRBV28; CDR3aa: CASSLNRNEQFF; CDR3nt: TGTGCCAGCAGTTTGAACAGAAACGAGCAGTTCTTC
j_gene: TRBJ2-3; d_gene: TRBD1; abundance: .; v_gene: TRBV29-1; CDR3aa: CSVDGRGRADTQYF; CDR3nt: TGCAGCGTTGACGGCAGGGGGCGGGCAGATACGCAGTATTTT